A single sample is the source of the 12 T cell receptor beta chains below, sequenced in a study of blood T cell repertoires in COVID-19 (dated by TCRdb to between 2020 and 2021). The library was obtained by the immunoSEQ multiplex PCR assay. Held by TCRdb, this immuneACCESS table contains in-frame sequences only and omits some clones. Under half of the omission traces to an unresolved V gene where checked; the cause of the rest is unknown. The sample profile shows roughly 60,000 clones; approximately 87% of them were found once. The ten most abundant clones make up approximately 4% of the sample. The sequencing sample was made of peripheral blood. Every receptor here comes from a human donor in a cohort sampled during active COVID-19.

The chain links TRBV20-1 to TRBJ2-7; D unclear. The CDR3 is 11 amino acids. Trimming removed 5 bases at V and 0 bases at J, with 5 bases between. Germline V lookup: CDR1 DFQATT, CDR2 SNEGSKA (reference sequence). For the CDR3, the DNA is TGCAGTGCTGTATCCTCCTACGAGCAGTACTTC. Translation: CSAVSSYEQYF.

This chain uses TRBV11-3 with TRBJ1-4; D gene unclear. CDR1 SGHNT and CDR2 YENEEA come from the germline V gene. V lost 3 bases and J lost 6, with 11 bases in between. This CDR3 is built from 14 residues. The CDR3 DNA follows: TGTGCCAGCAGCTTTGAGGTTTTAGATGAAAAACTGTTTTTT. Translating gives CASSFEVLDEKLFF. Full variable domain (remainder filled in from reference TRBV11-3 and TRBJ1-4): EAGVVQSPRYKIIEKKQPVAFWCNPISGHNTLYWYLQNLGQGPELLIRYENEEAVDDSQLPKDRFSAERLKGVDSTLKIQPAELGDSAVYLCASSFEVLDEKLFFGSGTQLSVL.

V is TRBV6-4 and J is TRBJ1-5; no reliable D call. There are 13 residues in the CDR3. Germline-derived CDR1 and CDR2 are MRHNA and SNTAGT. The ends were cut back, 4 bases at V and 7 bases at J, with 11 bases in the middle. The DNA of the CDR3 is TGTGCCAGCAGTGTAGAAGCGGGGCAGCCCCAGCATTTT. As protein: CASSVEAGQPQHF.

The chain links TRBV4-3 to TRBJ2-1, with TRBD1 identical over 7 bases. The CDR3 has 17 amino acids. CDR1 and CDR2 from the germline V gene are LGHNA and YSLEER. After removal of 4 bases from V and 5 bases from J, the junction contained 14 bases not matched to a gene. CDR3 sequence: CASSLRWTGEKNNEQFF. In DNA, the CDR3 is TGCGCCAGCAGCCTACGCTGGACAGGCGAGAAAAACAATGAGCAGTTCTTC.

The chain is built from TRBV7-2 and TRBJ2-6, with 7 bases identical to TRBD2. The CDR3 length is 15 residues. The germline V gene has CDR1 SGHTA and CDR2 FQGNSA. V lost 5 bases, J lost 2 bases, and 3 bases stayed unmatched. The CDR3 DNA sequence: TGTGCCAGCAGCCCCGCGGGGGCTGGGGCCAACGTCCTGACTTTC. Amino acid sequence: CASSPAGAGANVLTF.

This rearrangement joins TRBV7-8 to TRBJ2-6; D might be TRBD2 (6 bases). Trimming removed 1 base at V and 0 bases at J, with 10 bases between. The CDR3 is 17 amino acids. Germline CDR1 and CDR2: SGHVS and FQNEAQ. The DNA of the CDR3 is TGTGCCAGCAGCTTAGGGGGAGGAGCCTCTGGGGCCAACGTCCTGACTTTC. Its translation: CASSLGGGASGANVLTF. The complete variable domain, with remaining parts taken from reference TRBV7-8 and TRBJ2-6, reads GAGVSQSPRYKVAKRGQDVALRCDPISGHVSLFWYQQALGQGPEFLTYFQNEAQLDKSGLPSDRFFAERPEGSVSTLKIQRTQQEDSAVYLCASSLGGGASGANVLTFGAGSRLTVL.

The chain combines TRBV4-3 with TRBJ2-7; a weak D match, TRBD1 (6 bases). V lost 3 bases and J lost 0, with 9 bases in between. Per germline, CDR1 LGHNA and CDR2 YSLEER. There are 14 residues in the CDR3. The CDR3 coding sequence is TGCGCCAGCAGCCAGGGACAAGGCTCCTACGAGCAGTACTTC. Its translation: CASSQGQGSYEQYF.

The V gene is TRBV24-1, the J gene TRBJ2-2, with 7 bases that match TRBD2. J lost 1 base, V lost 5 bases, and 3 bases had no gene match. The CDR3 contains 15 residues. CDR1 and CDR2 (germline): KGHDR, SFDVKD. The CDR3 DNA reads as TGTGCCACCAGTGCTGGGGGGGGGAACACCGGGGAGCTGTTTTTT. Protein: CATSAGGGNTGELFF.

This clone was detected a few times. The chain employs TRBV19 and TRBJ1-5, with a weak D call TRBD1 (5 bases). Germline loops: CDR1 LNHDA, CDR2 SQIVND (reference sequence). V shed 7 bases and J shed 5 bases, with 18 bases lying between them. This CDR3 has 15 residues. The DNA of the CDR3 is TGTGCCAGTACTAGGGGCGGGGGGAGCTATCAGCCCCAGCATTTT. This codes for CASTRGGGSYQPQHF.

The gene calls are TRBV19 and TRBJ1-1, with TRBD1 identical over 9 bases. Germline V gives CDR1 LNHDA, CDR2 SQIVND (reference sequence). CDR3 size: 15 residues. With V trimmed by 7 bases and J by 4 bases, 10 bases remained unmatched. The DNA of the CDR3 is TGTGCCAGTAACACGGGACAGGGAGTTGTCACTGAAGCTTTCTTT. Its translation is CASNTGQGVVTEAFF.

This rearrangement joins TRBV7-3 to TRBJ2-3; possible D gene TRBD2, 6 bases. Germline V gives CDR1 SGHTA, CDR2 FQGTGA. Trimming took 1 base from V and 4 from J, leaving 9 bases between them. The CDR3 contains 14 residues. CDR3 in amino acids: CASSLNGGSDTQYF. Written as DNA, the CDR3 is TGTGCCAGCAGCTTAAACGGAGGGTCAGATACGCAGTATTTT.

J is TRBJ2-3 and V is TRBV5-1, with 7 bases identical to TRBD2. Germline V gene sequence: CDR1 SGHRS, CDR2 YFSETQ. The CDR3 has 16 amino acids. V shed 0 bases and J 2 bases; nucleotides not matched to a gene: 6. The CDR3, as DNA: TGCGCCAGCAGCTTGGTGGGAGCGGGGTACACAGATACGCAGTATTTT. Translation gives CASSLVGAGYTDTQYF.